This TCR beta chain was sequenced during a study of immune heterogeneity within non-small cell lung tumors (dated by TCRdb to between 2018 and 2020). A note on the overall study: By histology, a few squamous cell carcinomas, fewer than twelve non-squamous carcinomas and 1 tumor not otherwise specified were included. TCR repertoires were analyzed from approximately 60 tumor loci of about 15 patients, while transcriptome data covered only 40 or so loci from more than 10 patients. For mutant peptides 8 to 11 amino acids long, netMHCpan-3.0 predicted neoantigen binding to the HLA alleles of each patient. To examine intratumoral immune heterogeneity, the study used whole-exome sequencing, RNA-seq and TCR beta repertoire sequencing on multiple spatially distinct regions of each NSCLC tumor. The investigation overall reported the following: Within a given patient, the same dominant CDR3B clonotypes showed up repeatedly across loci, although different tumor locations also carried unique high-frequency clones. A statistically significant but moderate positive correlation (R about 0.34) was observed between local T-cell repertoire clonality and local tumor mutational burden. High-frequency TCR beta clonotypes were found to be largely distinct between individual patients.

The sample holds many counts of this clonotype. Its antigen is unknown. Base qualities are missing; no much larger clone stands one base away. A multiplex PCR system amplified the TCR beta CDR3 region, with a first 10-cycle round using 32 V-gene forward and 13 J-gene reverse primers. The first PCR round was done with a QIAGEN Multiplex PCR Kit, and the primer sequences were filed in Chinese patent CN105087789A. Illumina universal primers were added in a second PCR round performed with the Phusion High-Fidelity PCR Kit. Paired-end sequencing of TCR libraries was carried out on the Illumina HiSeq X Ten platform at a read length of 151 bp. The paper's data handling went like this. Cutadapt was used to discard reads without multiplex PCR primers, PEAR merged the read pairs, and MiXCR with default settings called the CDR3 regions. Shannon entropy measured repertoire diversity, and clonality was calculated as one minus the Shannon entropy divided by the ln of the count of productive unique sequences. Clonotypes at a frequency of at least 0.5% were defined as dominant or high-frequency T-cell clones. In-frame beta chains were kept once TCRdb had trimmed the public reads at Q25 with fastp and called clones with MiXCR. Records with the same CDR3 protein are collapsed into one entry carrying the most frequent genes and DNA. What appears here as the V and J calls and clone size reflects TCRdb's work, not the paper's. The sample table holds fewer than 14,000 distinct CDR3 sequences, of which approximately 29% were seen once. The top ten clones comprise about 19% of the sample.

The CDR1 and CDR2 encoded by the germline V gene are SGHVS and FQNEAQ. Spanning cysteine to phenylalanine, the CDR3 consists of 20 amino acids. CDR3 DNA only is kept here, 60 bases in frame from base 1. For this chain, trimming is 1 base at the V end and 0 bases at the J end, and the number of junction bases without a gene match is 10. For the TCR template, genomic DNA was extracted from bulk tumor tissue, and approximately 550 ng of gDNA was amplified for each sample. During surgery, multiple biopsies were taken from each primary tumor and placed as far apart as possible within the tumor mass. Patients in the study cohort, which was described as untreated, were newly diagnosed NSCLC cases going through curative surgery. The donors were about 14 patients with newly diagnosed non-small cell lung cancer who were having surgery with curative intent. Resected tumor masses were reviewed by two independent pathologists. Sequencing was performed only on DNA and RNA samples of high quality.

The sample consisted of lung tumor tissue. The chain is encoded by TRBV7-8 joined to TRBJ2-4; TRBD1 lines up with 12 middle nucleotides. This sequence originates from a woman in her forties or fifties with non-small cell lung cancer. The CDR3 is CASSLGLVGDRGLAKNIQYF. The base sequence is TGTGCCAGCAGCTTAGGATTGGTTGGGGACAGGGGGCTAGCCAAAAACATTCAGTACTTC.